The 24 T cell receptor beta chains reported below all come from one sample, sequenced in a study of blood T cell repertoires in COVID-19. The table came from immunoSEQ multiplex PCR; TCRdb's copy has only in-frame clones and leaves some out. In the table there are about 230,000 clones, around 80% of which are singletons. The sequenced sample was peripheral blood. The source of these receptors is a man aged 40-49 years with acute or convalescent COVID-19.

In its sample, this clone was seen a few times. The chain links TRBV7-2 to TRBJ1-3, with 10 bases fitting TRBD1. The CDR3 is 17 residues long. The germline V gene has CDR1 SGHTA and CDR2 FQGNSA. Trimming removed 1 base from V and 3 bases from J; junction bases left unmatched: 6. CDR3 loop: CASSLVTGGSGGNTIYF. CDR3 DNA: TGTGCCAGCAGCTTAGTGACAGGGGGCTCGGGTGGAAACACCATATATTTT.

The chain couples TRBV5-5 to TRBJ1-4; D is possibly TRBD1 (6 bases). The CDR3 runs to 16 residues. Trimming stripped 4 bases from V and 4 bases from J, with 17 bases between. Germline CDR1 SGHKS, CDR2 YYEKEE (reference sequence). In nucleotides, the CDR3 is TGTGCCAGCAGCCCCGGCAGGGGAGTTGGTAATGAAAAACTGTTTTTT. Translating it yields CASSPGRGVGNEKLFF.

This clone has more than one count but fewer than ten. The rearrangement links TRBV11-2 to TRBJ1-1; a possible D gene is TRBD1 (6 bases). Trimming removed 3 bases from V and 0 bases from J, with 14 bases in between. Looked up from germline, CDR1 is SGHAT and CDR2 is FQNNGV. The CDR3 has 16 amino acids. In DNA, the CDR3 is TGTGCCAGCAGCTTCTTGACAGGATATATGAACACTGAAGCTTTCTTT. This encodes CASSFLTGYMNTEAFF.

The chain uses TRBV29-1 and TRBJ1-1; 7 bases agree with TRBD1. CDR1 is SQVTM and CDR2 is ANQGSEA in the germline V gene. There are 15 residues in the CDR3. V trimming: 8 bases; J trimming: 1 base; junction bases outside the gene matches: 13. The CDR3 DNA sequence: TGCAGCACTCTGGGACAGAACCTCCCGAACACTGAAGCTTTCTTT. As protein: CSTLGQNLPNTEAFF.

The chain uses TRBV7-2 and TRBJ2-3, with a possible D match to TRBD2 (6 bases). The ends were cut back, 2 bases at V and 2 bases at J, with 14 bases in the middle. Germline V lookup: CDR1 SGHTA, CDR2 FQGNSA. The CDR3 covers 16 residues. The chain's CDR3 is CASSLRWGTYTDTQYF. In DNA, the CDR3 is TGTGCCAGCAGCTTACGGTGGGGGACTTACACAGATACGCAGTATTTT.

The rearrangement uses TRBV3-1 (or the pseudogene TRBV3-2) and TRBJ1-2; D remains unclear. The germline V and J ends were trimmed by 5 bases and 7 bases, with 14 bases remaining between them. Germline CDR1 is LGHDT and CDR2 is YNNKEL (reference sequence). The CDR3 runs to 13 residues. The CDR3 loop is CASSNTRGLGYTF. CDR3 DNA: TGTGCCAGCAGCAACACCCGAGGACTTGGCTACACCTTC.

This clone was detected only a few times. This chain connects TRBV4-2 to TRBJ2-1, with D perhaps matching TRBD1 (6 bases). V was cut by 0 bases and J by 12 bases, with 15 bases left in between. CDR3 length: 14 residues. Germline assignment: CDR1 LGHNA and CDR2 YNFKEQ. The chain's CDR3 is CASSQDRGWGRQFF. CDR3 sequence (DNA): TGTGCCAGCAGCCAAGACCGCGGTTGGGGGCGGCAGTTCTTC.

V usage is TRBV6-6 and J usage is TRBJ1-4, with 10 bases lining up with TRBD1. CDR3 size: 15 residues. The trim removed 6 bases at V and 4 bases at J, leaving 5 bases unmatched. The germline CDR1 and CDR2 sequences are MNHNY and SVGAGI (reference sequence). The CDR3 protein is CASRGQGEVNEKLFF. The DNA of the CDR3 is TGTGCCAGCAGAGGACAGGGGGAAGTTAATGAAAAACTGTTTTTT.

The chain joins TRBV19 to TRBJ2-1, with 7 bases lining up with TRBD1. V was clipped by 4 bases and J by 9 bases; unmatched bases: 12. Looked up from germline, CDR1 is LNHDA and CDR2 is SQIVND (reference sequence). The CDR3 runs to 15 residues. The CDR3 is CASSRQGRFSIEQFF. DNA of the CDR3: TGTGCCAGTAGTAGACAGGGTCGGTTTTCCATTGAGCAGTTCTTC.

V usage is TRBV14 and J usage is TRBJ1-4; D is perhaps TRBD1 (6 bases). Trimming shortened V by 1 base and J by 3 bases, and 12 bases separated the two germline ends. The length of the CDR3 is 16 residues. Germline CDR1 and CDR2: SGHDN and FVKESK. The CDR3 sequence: CASSQGGRWSNEKLFF. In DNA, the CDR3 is TGTGCCAGCAGCCAAGGGGGGCGTTGGTCTAATGAAAAACTGTTTTTT. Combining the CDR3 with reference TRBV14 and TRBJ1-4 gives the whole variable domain EAGVTQFPSHSVIEKGQTVTLRCDPISGHDNLYWYRRVMGKEIKFLLHFVKESKQDESGMPNNRFLAERTGGTYSTLKVQPAELEDSGVYFCASSQGGRWSNEKLFFGSGTQLSVL.

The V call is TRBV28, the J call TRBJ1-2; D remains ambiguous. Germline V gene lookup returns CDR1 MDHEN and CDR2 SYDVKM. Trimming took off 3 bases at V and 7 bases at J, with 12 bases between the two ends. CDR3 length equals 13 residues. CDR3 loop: CASSFRGLVGYTF. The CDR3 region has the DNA TGTGCCAGCAGTTTTCGGGGTCTAGTTGGCTACACCTTC.

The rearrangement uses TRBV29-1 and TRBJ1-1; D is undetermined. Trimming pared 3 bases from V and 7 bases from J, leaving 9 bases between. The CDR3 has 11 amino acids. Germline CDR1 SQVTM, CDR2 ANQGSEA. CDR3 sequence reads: CSVEGESEAFF. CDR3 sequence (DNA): TGCAGCGTTGAGGGAGAGAGTGAAGCTTTCTTT.

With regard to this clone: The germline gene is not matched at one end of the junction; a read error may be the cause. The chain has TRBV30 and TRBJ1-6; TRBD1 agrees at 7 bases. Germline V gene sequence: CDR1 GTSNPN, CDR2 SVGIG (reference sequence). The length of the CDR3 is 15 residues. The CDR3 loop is CALSLGQLFNSPLHF. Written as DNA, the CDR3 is TGTGCCTTGAGTTTGGGACAGCTTTTTAATTCACCCCTCCACTTT. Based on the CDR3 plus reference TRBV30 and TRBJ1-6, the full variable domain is SQTIHQWPATLVQPVGSPLSLECTVEGTSNPNLYWYRQAAGRGLQLLFYSVGIGQISSEVPQNLSASRPQDRQFILSSKKLLLSDSGFYLCALSLGQLFNSPLHFGNGTRLTVT.

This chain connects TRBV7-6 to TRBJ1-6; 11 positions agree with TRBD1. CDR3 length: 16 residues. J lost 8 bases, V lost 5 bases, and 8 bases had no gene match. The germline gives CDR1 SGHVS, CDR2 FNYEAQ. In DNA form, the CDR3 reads TGTGCCAGCAGCATTGACCCGGGACAGGGGGATTCACCCCTCCACTTT. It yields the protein CASSIDPGQGDSPLHF. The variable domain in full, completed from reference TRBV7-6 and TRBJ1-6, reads GAGVSQSPRYKVTKRGQDVALRCDPISGHVSLYWYRQALGQGPEFLTYFNYEAQQDKSGLPNDRFSAERPEGSISTLTIQRTEQRDSAMYRCASSIDPGQGDSPLHFGNGTRLTVT.

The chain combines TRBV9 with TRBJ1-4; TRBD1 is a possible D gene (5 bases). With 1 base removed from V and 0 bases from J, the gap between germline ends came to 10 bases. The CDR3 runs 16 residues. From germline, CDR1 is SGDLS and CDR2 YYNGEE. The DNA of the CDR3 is TGTGCCAGCAGCGTAAAACCGACAGCAACTAATGAAAAACTGTTTTTT. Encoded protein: CASSVKPTATNEKLFF.

In nucleotides, the CDR3 is TGTGCCAGTAGTATAGATCGCGATGAGCAGTTCTTC. As protein: CASSIDRDEQFF. The chain uses TRBV19 and TRBJ2-1; D remains ambiguous. Trimming removed 0 bases at V and 8 bases at J, with 5 bases between. In germline, CDR1 is LNHDA, CDR2 SQIVND (reference sequence). The CDR3 spans 12 residues.

The CDR3 bases are TGTGCCAGCAGTGTGACTAGCGGTTGGAATGAGCAGTTCTTC. It yields the protein CASSVTSGWNEQFF. The rearrangement links TRBV7-9 to TRBJ2-1, with TRBD2 matching over 9 bases. V trimming: 6 bases; J trimming: 7 bases; junction bases outside the gene matches: 7. The CDR3 extends over 14 amino acids. Germline V lookup: CDR1 SEHNR, CDR2 FQNEAQ (reference sequence).

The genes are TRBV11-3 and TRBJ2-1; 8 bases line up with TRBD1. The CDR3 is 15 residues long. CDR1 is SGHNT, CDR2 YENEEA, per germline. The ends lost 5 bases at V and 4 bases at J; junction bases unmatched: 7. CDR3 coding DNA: TGTGCCAGCAGCCTAGGACAGGGCGAATACAATGAGCAGTTCTTC. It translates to CASSLGQGEYNEQFF.

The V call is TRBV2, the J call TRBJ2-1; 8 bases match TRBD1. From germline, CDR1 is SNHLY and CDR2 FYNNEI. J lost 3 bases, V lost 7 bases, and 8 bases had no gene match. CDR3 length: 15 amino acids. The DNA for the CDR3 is TGTGCCAGCAACCCAACAGGGGGAGTCTACAATGAGCAGTTCTTC. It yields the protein CASNPTGGVYNEQFF.

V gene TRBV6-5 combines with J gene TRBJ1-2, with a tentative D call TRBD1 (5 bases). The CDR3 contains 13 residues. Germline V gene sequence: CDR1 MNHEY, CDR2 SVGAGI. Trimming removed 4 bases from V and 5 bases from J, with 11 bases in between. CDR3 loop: CASSSPGKYGYTF. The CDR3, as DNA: TGTGCCAGCAGTTCCCCAGGGAAATATGGCTACACCTTC.

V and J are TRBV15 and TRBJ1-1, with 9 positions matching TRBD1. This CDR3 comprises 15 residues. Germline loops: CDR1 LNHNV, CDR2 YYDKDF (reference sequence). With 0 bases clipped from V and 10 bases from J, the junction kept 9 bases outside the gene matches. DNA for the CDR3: TGTGCCACCAGCAGAGATGGGACAGGGACCCGAGGAGCTTTCTTT. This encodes CATSRDGTGTRGAFF. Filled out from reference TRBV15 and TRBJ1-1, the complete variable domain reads DAMVIQNPRYQVTQFGKPVTLSCSQTLNHNVMYWYQQKSSQAPKLLFHYYDKDFNNEADTPDNFQSRRPNTSFCFLDIRSPGLGDTAMYLCATSRDGTGTRGAFFGQGTRLTVV.

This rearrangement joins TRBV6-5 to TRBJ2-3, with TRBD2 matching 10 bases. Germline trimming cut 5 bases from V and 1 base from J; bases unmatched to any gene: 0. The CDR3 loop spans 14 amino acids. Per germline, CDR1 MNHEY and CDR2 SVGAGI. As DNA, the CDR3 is TGTGCCAGCAGTAGCGGGAGGGGCACAGATACGCAGTATTTT. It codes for CASSSGRGTDTQYF.

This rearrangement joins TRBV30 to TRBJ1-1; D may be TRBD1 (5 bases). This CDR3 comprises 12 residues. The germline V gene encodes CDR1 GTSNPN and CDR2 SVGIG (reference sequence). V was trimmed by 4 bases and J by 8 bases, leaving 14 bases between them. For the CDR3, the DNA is TGTGCCTGGACCGGGACTTTAATAGAAGCTTTCTTT. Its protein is CAWTGTLIEAFF.

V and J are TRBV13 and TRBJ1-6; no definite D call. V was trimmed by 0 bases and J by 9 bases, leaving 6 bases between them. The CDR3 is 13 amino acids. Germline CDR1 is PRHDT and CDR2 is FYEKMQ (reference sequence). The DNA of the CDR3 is TGTGCCAGCAGCTTAGGTCGAGGTTCACCCCTCCACTTT. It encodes CASSLGRGSPLHF.